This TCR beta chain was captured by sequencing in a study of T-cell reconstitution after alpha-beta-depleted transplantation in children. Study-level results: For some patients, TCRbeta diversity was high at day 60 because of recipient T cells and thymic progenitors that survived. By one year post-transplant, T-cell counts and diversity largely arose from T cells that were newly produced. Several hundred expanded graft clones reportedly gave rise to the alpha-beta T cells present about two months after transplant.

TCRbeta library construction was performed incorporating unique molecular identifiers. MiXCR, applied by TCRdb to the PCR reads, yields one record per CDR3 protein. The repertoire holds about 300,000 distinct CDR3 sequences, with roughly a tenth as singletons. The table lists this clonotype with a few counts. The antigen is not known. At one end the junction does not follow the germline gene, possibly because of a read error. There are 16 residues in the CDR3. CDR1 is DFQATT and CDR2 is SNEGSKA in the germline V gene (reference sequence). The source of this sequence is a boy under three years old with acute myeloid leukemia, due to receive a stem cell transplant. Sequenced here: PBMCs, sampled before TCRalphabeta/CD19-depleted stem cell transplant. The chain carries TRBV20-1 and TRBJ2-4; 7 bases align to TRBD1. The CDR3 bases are TGCAGTGCTCGAGATAGGACAGGTTCCGTGCGGAACATTCAGTACTTC. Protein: CSARDRTGSVRNIQYF.